Following are 9 T cell receptor beta chains from one sample sequenced in a study of vaccination effects on CD4 cells after COVID-19. The antigens of these receptors remain unknown. Antigen-specific CD4+ T cells were expanded with viral peptide pools in the ViraFEST assay before sequencing. Following culture for approximately ten days, CD4+ T cells were isolated. All participants had two doses of either the BNT162b2 or mRNA-1273 vaccine. Assay: immunoSEQ multiplex PCR; the TCRdb copy retains only in-frame clones and omits some. The table shows around 59,000 clones, with roughly three quarters occurring only once. The source was CD4+ T cells from PBMCs cultured with HCoV-OC43 spike peptides, collected after COVID-19 vaccination. Sample subset: HCoV-OC43 spike overlapping peptide pool stimulation. Receptors were obtained from a human donor who received a COVID-19 vaccine.

The rearrangement joins TRBV18 to TRBJ1-2; 7 bases match TRBD1. This CDR3 contains 15 residues. CDR1 is KGHSH and CDR2 is LQKENI in the germline V gene. With V trimmed by 6 bases and J by 1 base, 8 bases remained unmatched. For the CDR3, the DNA is TGTGCCAGCTCTCACCAGACAGGGATTAACTATGGCTACACCTTC. It specifies CASSHQTGINYGYTF.

This clone has a handful of counts. This chain links TRBV6-5 with TRBJ1-1, with no clear D. V lost 7 bases to trimming and J lost 6 bases, with 21 bases between them. Looked up from germline, CDR1 is MNHEY and CDR2 is SVGAGI. This CDR3 has 15 amino acids. CDR3: CASNLGGSNRAEAFF. The CDR3 DNA follows: TGTGCCAGCAACTTGGGCGGGTCCAATAGGGCTGAAGCTTTCTTT.

The rearrangement uses TRBV5-1 and TRBJ1-6; 12 nucleotides agree with TRBD1. The germline CDR1 and CDR2 sequences are SGHRS and YFSETQ. After removal of 0 bases from V and 0 bases from J, the junction contained 4 bases not matched to a gene. This CDR3 region has 19 residues. CDR3 nucleotides: TGCGCCAGCAGCTTGGGAGGGACAGGGGGCCTCTCCTATAATTCACCCCTCCACTTT. This encodes CASSLGGTGGLSYNSPLHF.

The chain links TRBV2 to TRBJ2-3, with 7 bases lining up with TRBD1. With V trimmed by 8 bases and J by 5 bases, 10 bases remained unmatched. CDR3 length: 14 amino acids. Germline CDR1 SNHLY, CDR2 FYNNEI. CDR3 nucleotides: TGTGCCAGCGGTCAACAGGGGAAACGAGATACGCAGTATTTT. It yields the protein CASGQQGKRDTQYF.

The count of this clone is one. This rearrangement joins TRBV6-5 to TRBJ2-3; D unclear. There are 12 residues in the CDR3. Trimming left V 6 bases short and J 2 bases short, with 6 bases between. Per germline, CDR1 MNHEY and CDR2 SVGAGI. CDR3 DNA sequence: TGTGCCAGCAGCCCCGCCACAGATACGCAGTATTTT. Encoded protein: CASSPATDTQYF.

The rearrangement links TRBV5-5 to TRBJ2-2; TRBD2 aligns across 11 bases. Trimming removed 1 base from V and 4 bases from J; junction bases left unmatched: 3. The CDR3 spans 16 residues. CDR1 is SGHKS and CDR2 is YYEKEE in the germline V gene (reference sequence). The CDR3 DNA reads as TGTGCCAGCAGCTTGATCCTAGCGGGGGGCACCGGGGAGCTGTTTTTT. Its translation is CASSLILAGGTGELFF.

The chain combines TRBV20-1 with TRBJ1-5, with 8 bases that match TRBD1. Germline values: CDR1 DFQATT, CDR2 SNEGSKA (reference sequence). V shed 3 bases, J shed 3 bases, and the junction held 4 bases outside the gene matches. The CDR3 contains 14 residues. CDR3 sequence (DNA): TGCAGTGCTAGTTACAGGGGGGTCAATCAGCCCCAGCATTTT. This gives the protein CSASYRGVNQPQHF.

This clone was found a few times. The rearrangement joins TRBV19 to TRBJ1-5, with 9 bases lining up with TRBD1. From germline, CDR1 is LNHDA and CDR2 SQIVND (reference sequence). CDR3 length equals 18 residues. After removal of 1 base from V and 2 bases from J, the junction contained 9 bases not matched to a gene. Here the CDR3 reads CASSIGTGDRWGNQPQHF. In DNA, the CDR3 is TGTGCCAGTAGTATAGGGACAGGGGACCGATGGGGCAATCAGCCCCAGCATTTT.

This clone was picked up one time. The V call is TRBV23-1, the J call TRBJ2-7; 11 bases match TRBD1. TRBV23-1 is placed among ORFs of uncertain function. This CDR3 spans 17 amino acids. The V and J ends lost 3 bases and 3 bases, in that order; junction bases with no gene match: 10. The chain's CDR3 is CASSQICGTGGIYEQYV. DNA of the CDR3: TGCGCCAGCAGTCAGATATGTGGGACAGGGGGTATCTACGAGCAGTACGTC.